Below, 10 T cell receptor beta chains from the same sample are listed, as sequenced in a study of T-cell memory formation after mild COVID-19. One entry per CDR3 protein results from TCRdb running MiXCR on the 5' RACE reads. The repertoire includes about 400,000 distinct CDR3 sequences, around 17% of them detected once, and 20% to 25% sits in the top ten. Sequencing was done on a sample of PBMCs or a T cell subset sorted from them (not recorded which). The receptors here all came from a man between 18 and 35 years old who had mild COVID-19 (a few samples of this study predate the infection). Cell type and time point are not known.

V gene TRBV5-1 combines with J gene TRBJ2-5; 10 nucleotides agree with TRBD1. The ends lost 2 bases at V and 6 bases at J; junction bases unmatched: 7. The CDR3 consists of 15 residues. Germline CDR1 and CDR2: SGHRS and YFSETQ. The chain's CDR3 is CASSFGTGAGKTQYF. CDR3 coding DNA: TGCGCCAGCAGCTTCGGGACAGGGGCCGGAAAGACCCAGTACTTC.

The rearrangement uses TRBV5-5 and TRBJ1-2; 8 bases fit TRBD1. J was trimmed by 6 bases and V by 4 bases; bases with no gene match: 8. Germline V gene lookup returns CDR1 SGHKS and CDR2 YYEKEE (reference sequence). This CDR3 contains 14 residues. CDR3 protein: CASSQWTGNNGYTF. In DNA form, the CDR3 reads TGTGCCAGCAGCCAATGGACAGGGAACAATGGCTACACCTTC.

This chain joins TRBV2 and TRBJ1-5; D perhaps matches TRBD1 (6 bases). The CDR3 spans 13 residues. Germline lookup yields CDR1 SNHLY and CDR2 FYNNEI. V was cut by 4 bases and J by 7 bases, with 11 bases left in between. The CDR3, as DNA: TGTGCCAGCAGTGTACAGGGCCCGCAGCCCCAGCATTTT. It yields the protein CASSVQGPQPQHF.

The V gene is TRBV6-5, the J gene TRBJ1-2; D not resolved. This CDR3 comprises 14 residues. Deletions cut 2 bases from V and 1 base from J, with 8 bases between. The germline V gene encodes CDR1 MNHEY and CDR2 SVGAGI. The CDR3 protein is CASSYLPVNYGYTF. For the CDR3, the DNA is TGTGCCAGCAGTTACCTCCCCGTTAACTATGGCTACACCTTC.

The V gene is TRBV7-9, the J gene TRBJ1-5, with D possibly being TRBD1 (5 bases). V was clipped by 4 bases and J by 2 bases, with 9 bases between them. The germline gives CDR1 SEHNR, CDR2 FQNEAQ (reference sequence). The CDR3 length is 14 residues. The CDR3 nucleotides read TGTGCCAGCAGCTCCGGGGCCCGCAATCAGCCCCAGCATTTT. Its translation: CASSSGARNQPQHF.

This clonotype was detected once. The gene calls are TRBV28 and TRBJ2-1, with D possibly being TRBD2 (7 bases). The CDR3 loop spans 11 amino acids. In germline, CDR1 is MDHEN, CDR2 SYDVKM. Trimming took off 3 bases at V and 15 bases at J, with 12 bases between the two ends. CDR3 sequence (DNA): TGTGCCAGCAGTTTGGGGGGGGCTTGGTTCTTC. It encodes CASSLGGAWFF.

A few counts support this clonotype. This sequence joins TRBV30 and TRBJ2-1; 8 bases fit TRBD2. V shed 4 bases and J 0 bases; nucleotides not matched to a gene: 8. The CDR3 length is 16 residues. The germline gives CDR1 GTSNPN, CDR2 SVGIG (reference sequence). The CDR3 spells CAWKGMAGGSYNEQFF. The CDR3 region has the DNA TGTGCCTGGAAAGGGATGGCGGGGGGCTCCTACAATGAGCAGTTCTTC.

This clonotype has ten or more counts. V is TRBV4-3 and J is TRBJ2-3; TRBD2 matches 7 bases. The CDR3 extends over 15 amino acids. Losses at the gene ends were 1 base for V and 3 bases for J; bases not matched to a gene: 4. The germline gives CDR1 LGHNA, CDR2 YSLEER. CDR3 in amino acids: CASSQAAGETDTQYF. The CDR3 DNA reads TGCGCCAGCAGCCAAGCTGCGGGGGAGACAGATACGCAGTATTTT.

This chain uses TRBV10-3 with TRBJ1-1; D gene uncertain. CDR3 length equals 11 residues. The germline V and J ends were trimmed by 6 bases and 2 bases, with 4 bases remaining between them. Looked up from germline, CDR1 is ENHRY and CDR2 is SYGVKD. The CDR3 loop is CAIRDNTEAFF. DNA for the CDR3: TGTGCCATCAGGGACAACACTGAAGCTTTCTTT.

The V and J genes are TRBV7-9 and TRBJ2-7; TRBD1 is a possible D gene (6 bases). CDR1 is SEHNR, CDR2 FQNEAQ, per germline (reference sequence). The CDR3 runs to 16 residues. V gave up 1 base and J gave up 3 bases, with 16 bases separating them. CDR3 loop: CASSLENRDTDYEQYF. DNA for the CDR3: TGTGCCAGCAGCTTAGAAAACCGGGACACAGACTACGAGCAGTACTTC.